These 9 T cell receptor beta chains share one sample of origin, sequenced in a study of chemoradiotherapy in HPV16-positive cancers. Profiled with immunoSEQ multiplex PCR; TCRdb holds only in-frame clones, not every one. The sample shows 50,000 to 55,000 clones, 90% of them seen only once. The sequencing here drew on blood, taken from a patient who underwent chemoradiotherapy. These receptors originate from a human donor with HPV-associated anogenital cancer.

This chain uses TRBV6-4 with TRBJ2-1; 10 nucleotides match TRBD2. Germline values: CDR1 MRHNA, CDR2 SNTAGT. This CDR3 contains 15 residues. V dropped 5 bases and J dropped 0; count of bases not matched to a gene: 1. The CDR3: CASSTSGTSYNEQFF. DNA of the CDR3: TGTGCCAGCAGTACTAGCGGGACCTCCTACAATGAGCAGTTCTTC.

The CDR3, as DNA: TGTGCCAGCATGACCGATCACCTCGGGACTGAAGCTTTCTTT. The encoded protein is CASMTDHLGTEAFF. The chain recombines TRBV2 with TRBJ1-1, with D uncertain. Trimming took 7 bases from V and 5 from J, leaving 17 bases between them. The CDR3 totals 14 residues. CDR1 is SNHLY and CDR2 is FYNNEI in the germline V gene. The whole variable domain, remainder taken from reference TRBV2 and TRBJ1-1, is EPEVTQTPSHQVTQMGQEVILRCVPISNHLYFYWYRQILGQKVEFLVSFYNNEISEKSEIFDDQFSVERPDGSNFTLKIRSTKLEDSAMYFCASMTDHLGTEAFFGQGTRLTVV.

V and J are TRBV6-5 and TRBJ1-6, with D possibly TRBD1 on 5 matching bases. CDR1 is MNHEY, CDR2 SVGAGI, per germline. The CDR3 has 14 amino acids. V shed 6 bases and J shed 9 bases, with 15 bases lying between them. CDR3 sequence reads: CASRRTQLASPLHF. The CDR3 DNA follows: TGTGCCAGCAGGCGGACACAACTAGCTTCACCCCTCCACTTT.

The chain links TRBV10-3 to TRBJ1-1, with 9 nucleotides matching TRBD1. Germline lookup yields CDR1 ENHRY and CDR2 SYGVKD. The CDR3 extends over 16 amino acids. The V segment lost 7 bases and the J segment 4 bases; nucleotides outside the gene matches: 13. The CDR3 DNA reads as TGTGCCATCACCCAGAACGGACAGGGGTTAGGCACTGAAGCTTTCTTT. It encodes CAITQNGQGLGTEAFF.

The V and J genes are TRBV5-1 and TRBJ2-1; 11 nucleotides align to TRBD1. The CDR3 contains 13 residues. From germline, CDR1 is SGHRS and CDR2 YFSETQ. After removal of 6 bases from V and 14 bases from J, the junction contained 10 bases not matched to a gene. Written as DNA, the CDR3 is TGCGCCAGCACCGGACAGGGGGCCCCCGGGGAGTTCTTC. It is translated as CASTGQGAPGEFF.

The chain couples TRBV5-8 to TRBJ1-2, with D hard to call. The CDR3 covers 14 residues. The V and J ends lost 0 bases and 3 bases respectively, with 9 bases between them. CDR1 is SGHTS and CDR2 is YDEGEE in the germline V gene. CDR3 DNA sequence: TGTGCCAGCAGCTTGGACAGCCTTGACTATGGCTACACCTTC. It encodes CASSLDSLDYGYTF.

CDR3 DNA: TGTGCCAGCAGCGTAGCATTAGGAACCCTAAGCACAGATACGCAGTATTTT. It translates to CASSVALGTLSTDTQYF. The genes are TRBV9 and TRBJ2-3; no clear D gene. V dropped 0 bases and J dropped 0 bases, with 14 bases sitting between them. This CDR3 has 17 residues. Germline values: CDR1 SGDLS, CDR2 YYNGEE.

This sequence joins TRBV7-9 and TRBJ2-7, with 10 bases that match TRBD2. Trimming removed 6 bases from V and 0 bases from J; junction bases left unmatched: 8. The CDR3 runs to 16 residues. The germline V gene encodes CDR1 SEHNR and CDR2 FQNEAQ (reference sequence). CDR3 loop: CASSHGLAEVSYEQYF. The CDR3 DNA sequence: TGTGCCAGCAGTCATGGACTAGCGGAGGTCTCCTACGAGCAGTACTTC.

Only one count was recorded for this clone. CDR3 in amino acids: CASALGTGSLNEQFF. The CDR3 nucleotides are TGTGCCAGTGCACTGGGGACAGGGTCCCTCAATGAGCAGTTCTTC. The chain is built from TRBV7-3 and TRBJ2-1; TRBD1 aligns across 9 bases. The ends lost 9 bases at V and 6 bases at J; junction bases unmatched: 12. The CDR3 covers 15 residues. Looked up from germline, CDR1 is SGHTA and CDR2 is FQGTGA. The full variable domain, in which reference TRBV7-3 and TRBJ2-1 provide the parts outside the CDR3, is GAGVSQTPSNKVTEKGKYVELRCDPISGHTALYWYRQSLGQGPEFLIYFQGTGAADDSGLPNDRFFAVRPEGSVSTLKIQRTERGDSAVYLCASALGTGSLNEQFFGPGTRLTVL.